This TCR beta chain was recovered during a study of blood T cells in healthy people across ages (dated by TCRdb to about 2015). Looking at the study overall: Template switching captured roughly one uniquely barcoded TCR beta cDNA molecule per two T cells in model experiments. Donors of different ages were randomly distributed across sequencing lanes to avoid experimental bias. Donors were grouped into four age groups: young (average 16 years), middle-aged (less than 40), aged (about 60) and long-lived (around 80). The study measured age-related changes in TCR beta repertoire diversity using deep sequencing normalized with unique cDNA molecular identifiers. Using the same blood draw, the study looked at two additional independent replicas of 1 million unique cDNA reads for two donors, one aged 18 to 30 and the other aged 80 or older. Overall study results and their limits: The long-lived group showed more naive CD4+ T cells, fewer expanded clones and increased TCR diversity than the aged group, suggesting age selection. Donor CMV infection status was unknown, potentially confounding age-related changes in expanded clonotypes. Conclusive comparison of naive and antigen-experienced compartments was prevented by the profiling of bulk unsorted PBMCs. The percentage of naive T cells measured by flow cytometry correlated strongly with observed TCR beta diversity. As age increased, observed TCR beta diversity per million T cells dropped in a roughly linear way, and a significant reduction was already evident by age 40. Estimates of total diversity based on one million sequenced T cells were considered lower bounds and underestimates.

To note about this clonotype: The specificity of this receptor is unknown. The input lacks base qualities; no much larger clone sits a single base away.

The library came from 5' RACE. Data came from an Illumina HiSeq 2500. A second PCR of roughly 6 to 12 cycles was run with a J-beta primer mix and a sample-barcoded 5' primer. A unique molecular identifier was introduced onto each TCR beta cDNA molecule by a template-switch 5' adaptor carrying 12 random nucleotides. Each sample yielded at least 2.5 million CDR3-containing paired-end reads. All of the RNA was converted into first-strand cDNA using the Mint cDNA synthesis kit, with a TRBC-specific oligonucleotide serving as the primer. Following uracil-DNA glycosylase treatment, a first 18-cycle PCR with universal primers M1SS and BC2_uni_R was performed on all cDNA. The published analysis was carried out like this. For normalization, 1 million high-quality reads were randomly selected from each sample, with every read carrying a distinct molecular identifier. Instead of being binned into consensus sequences, reads that shared molecular identifiers were thrown out. MiTCR, with a Q25 quality threshold and the strictest error-elimination algorithm, was used for CDR3 identification, clonotype clustering and error correction. A nonparametric unseen species model with Euler transformation was used to estimate a lower bound on total TCR beta diversity. TCRdb cleaned the public reads at Q25 with fastp, built clones with MiXCR and kept in-frame beta chains. Under each unique CDR3 protein, matching rows form one entry showing the most common genes and DNA. TCRdb's processing, not the authors' own work, is the source of the V and J calls. This sample gives roughly 2 million distinct CDR3 sequences in total; less than 50% of them show up just once. Together, the top ten hold approximately 2.1% of the sample.

Systemically healthy Caucasian individuals from Russia, some 38 in total and aged roughly 6 to 100 years, were included as donors. Each donor gave roughly 9 milliliters of peripheral blood, drawn into EDTA-treated Vacutainer tubes. Ficoll-Paque density-gradient centrifugation was used to isolate PBMCs, with at least 6 million per sample. Total RNA, at least 6 micrograms per sample, was extracted from PBMCs with Trizol reagent. For every donor, flow cytometry on a PBMC aliquot measured the percentage of naive CD45RAhigh/CD27high T cells. The sequenced sample was blood. This TCR derives from a woman aged 40 to 50 in good health.

The nucleotide sequence is given as TGCGCCAGCAGCTCCGGACTAGCGGGGGCCTCCTACAATGAGCAGTACTTC. This gives the protein CASSSGLAGASYNEQYF. In this chain, TRBV5-1 is recombined with TRBJ2-1, and TRBD2 matches 13 of the central bases. The DNA end is more similar to TRBJ2-7, so the J call may be wrong. The CDR3 goes from the cysteine to the phenylalanine over 17 residues. Here the CDR3 DNA is all that survives: 51 bases in frame from base 1. Based on the germline V gene, the CDR1 and CDR2 sequences are SGHRS and YFSETQ.